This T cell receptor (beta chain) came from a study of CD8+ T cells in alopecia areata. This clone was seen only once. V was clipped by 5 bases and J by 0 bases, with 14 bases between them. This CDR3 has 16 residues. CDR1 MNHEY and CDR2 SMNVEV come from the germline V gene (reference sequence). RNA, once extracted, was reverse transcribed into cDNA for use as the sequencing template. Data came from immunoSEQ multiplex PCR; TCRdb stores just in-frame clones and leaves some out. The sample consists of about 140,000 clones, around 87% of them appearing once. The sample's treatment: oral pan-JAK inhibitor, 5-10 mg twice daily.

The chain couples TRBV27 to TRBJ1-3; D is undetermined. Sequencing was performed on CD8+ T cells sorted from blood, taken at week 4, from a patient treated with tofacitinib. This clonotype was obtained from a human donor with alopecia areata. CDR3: CASSRRGSFSGNTIYF. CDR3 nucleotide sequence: TGTGCCAGCAGTCGGCGGGGATCCTTCTCTGGAAACACCATATATTTT.